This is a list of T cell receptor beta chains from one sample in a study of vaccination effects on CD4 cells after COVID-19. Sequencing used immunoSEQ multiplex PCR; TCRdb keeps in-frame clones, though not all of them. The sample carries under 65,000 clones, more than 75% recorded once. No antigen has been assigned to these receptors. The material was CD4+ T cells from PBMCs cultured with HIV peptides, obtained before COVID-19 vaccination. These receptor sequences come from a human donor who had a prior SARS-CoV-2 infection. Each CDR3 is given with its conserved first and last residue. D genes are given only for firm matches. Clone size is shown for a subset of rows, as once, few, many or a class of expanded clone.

TGTGCCAGCAGCCACAGGAACACTGAAGCTTTCTTT CASSHRNTEAFF TRBJ1-1 - - TRBV11-2
TGTGCCAGCAGCGTAGTAGGGGGTCGGACAGATACGCAGTATTTT CASSVVGGRTDTQYF TRBJ2-3 - - TRBV9
TGTGCCAGTATAGGGAGGAGCTCCTACAATGAGCAGTTCTTC CASIGRSSYNEQFF TRBJ2-1 - - TRBV19
TGTGCCATGGGTCCGCAGGAAAGGAATGAGCAGTTCTTC CAMGPQERNEQFF TRBJ2-1 - - TRBV2
TGTGCCATCAGTGTCTCGGGGGGCACAGATACGCAGTATTTT CAISVSGGTDTQYF TRBJ2-3 - - TRBV10-3
TGTGCCAGTAGTATAAATACCGGAAGCGGCGGGGAGCTGTTTTTT CASSINTGSGGELFF TRBJ2-2 - - TRBV19
TGTGCCAGCTCACCAGTTTACGGAAACACCATATATTTT CASSPVYGNTIYF TRBJ1-3 - - TRBV18
TGTGCCAGCAGCCAAGCTCCCACGGGGGGCTACGAGCAGTACTTC CASSQAPTGGYEQYF TRBJ2-7 - TRBD2 TRBV7-3
TGTGCCAGCAGCCCCACCCTGACTAGGCGTAGGCCGTACGAGCAGTACTTC CASSPTLTRRRPYEQYF TRBJ2-7 - - TRBV27
TGTGCCAGCAGCCAAGTTCAGGGACGGCCAAGCTCCTACGAGCAGTACTTC CASSQVQGRPSSYEQYF TRBJ2-7 few - TRBV14
TGTGCCAGCAAACCGGGACAGTACTCGAATCAGCCCCAGCATTTT CASKPGQYSNQPQHF TRBJ1-5 - TRBD1 TRBV6-5
TGTGCCAGCAGCTTAGTCTGGGGCAACTCAGGACTAGCAGGAAAGCTGTTTTTT CASSLVWGNSGLAGKLFF TRBJ2-2 - TRBD2 TRBV11-2
TGTGCCAGCAGCGAGACATCTGGCGGCACTGAAGCTTTCTTT CASSETSGGTEAFF TRBJ1-1 - - TRBV7-8
TGTGCCAGCTCACAGGGCCTGAGCGAGTCACCCCTCCACTTT CASSQGLSESPLHF TRBJ1-6 - - TRBV18
TGTGCCAGCAGCCCGGGGAGGAACACTGAAGCTTTCTTT CASSPGRNTEAFF TRBJ1-1 - - TRBV7-3
TGTGCCAGCAGTTATTGGAGCGGGGGTAGCTACGAGCAGTACTTC CASSYWSGGSYEQYF TRBJ2-7 - TRBD2 TRBV6-5
TGTGCCAGCACTCGGACGGACTTTGAAGCTTTCTTT CASTRTDFEAFF TRBJ1-1 few - TRBV7-9
TGCGCCAGCAGCCTGAGACTAGCAAGTGAGACCCAGTACTTC CASSLRLASETQYF TRBJ2-5 - TRBD2 TRBV5-1
TGTGCCAGCAGCCTTAGACAGGGTCGGAACGAGCAGTACTTC CASSLRQGRNEQYF TRBJ2-7 - TRBD1 TRBV7-2
TGTGCCAGCAGCCTAGTACGAGTGTCCCGCTACGAGCAGTACTTC CASSLVRVSRYEQYF TRBJ2-7 few - TRBV7-3
TGTGCCAGCAGCAACGAGCCGAACACTGAAGCTTTCTTT CASSNEPNTEAFF TRBJ1-1 - - TRBV5-4
TGTGCCACCAGTGGATCTAGCGGGAGGGCTTACCAAGAGACCCAGTACTTC CATSGSSGRAYQETQYF TRBJ2-5 - TRBD2 TRBV24-1
TGTGCCAGCAGCTTACCGGGACTAGCGGGGGATAGTGAGCAGTTCTTC CASSLPGLAGDSEQFF TRBJ2-1 - TRBD2 TRBV11-2
TGCGCCGGGTACACCGGGGAGCTGTTTTTT CAGYTGELFF TRBJ2-2 - - TRBV29-1
TGTGCCAGCAGCCCGTCTCTCCCGAATCAGCCCCAGCATTTT CASSPSLPNQPQHF TRBJ1-5 once - TRBV4-2
TGCGCCAGCAAGGAGGGTTCCAACACCGGGGAGCTGTTTTTT CASKEGSNTGELFF TRBJ2-2 - - TRBV10-1
TGTGCCAGCAGCCGGGCCCGGACCATAAACTATGGCTACACCTTC CASSRARTINYGYTF TRBJ1-2 - - TRBV5-6
TGTGCCAGCAGCTACAGGCTAGCGGGAGTTATAGAGACCCAGTACTTC CASSYRLAGVIETQYF TRBJ2-5 once TRBD2 TRBV7-9
TGTGCCAGCAGCCACGGGGGGGCGGACACCGGGGAGCTGTTTTTT CASSHGGADTGELFF TRBJ2-2 - TRBD2 TRBV3-1/TRBV3-2
TGTGCCAGCAGCTTAGACCGGGGGCTCGGCAATGAGCAGTTCTTC CASSLDRGLGNEQFF TRBJ2-1 - - TRBV7-2
TGCGCCAGCAGCGATCCTCAGGGCCCGGATACGCAGTATTTT CASSDPQGPDTQYF TRBJ2-3 once - TRBV5-1
TGTGCCAGCAGCCCGGGCCCGTGGTCCGAGCAGTACTTC CASSPGPWSEQYF TRBJ2-7 - - TRBV11-2
TGTGCCAGCAGTGAAAATGGGTACTATGGCTACACCTTC CASSENGYYGYTF TRBJ1-2 - - TRBV2
TGTGCCAGCAGCGTAGGGGATTCCACCCTCCACTTT CASSVGDSTLHF TRBJ1-6 - - TRBV9